The sequence of this T cell receptor (beta chain) was determined in a study of T-cell memory formation after mild COVID-19. Across the study: Largely donor-specific sequence clusters came from two donors.

This clonotype turned up a few times. The antigen remains undetermined. With constant-segment primers, 5'RACE yielded cDNA libraries of TCR alpha and TCR beta that carried sample barcodes and UMIs. A single record per CDR3 protein comes from TCRdb applying MiXCR to the 5' RACE reads. The repertoire has about 400,000 distinct CDR3 sequences, approximately 16% of them found once; the top ten carry 20% to 25%. With 0 bases removed from V and 4 bases from J, the gap between germline ends came to 13 bases. The CDR3 loop spans 16 amino acids. Germline V lookup: CDR1 SEHNR, CDR2 FQNEAQ (reference sequence). General study findings and limits: Several responding clones turned up in pre-infection memory, indicating that cross-reactive memory may have taken part. Later expanders leaned toward CD4+, whereas clones contracting from day 15 to 85 were balanced CD4/CD8.

The receptor was derived from a man aged 18 to 29 who had mild COVID-19 (a few samples of this study predate the infection). Cell type and time point are not known. Material: PBMCs or a T cell subset sorted from them (not recorded which). The chain has TRBV7-9 and TRBJ1-5; D is uncertain. CDR3 coding DNA: TGTGCCAGCAGCTTAGCGTCCGTACGGGCTAATCAGCCCCAGCATTTT. Translation gives CASSLASVRANQPQHF.